The 19 T cell receptor beta chains presented below share a single source sample, sequenced in a study of technical replicates of blood from a handful of donors. Produced via immunoSEQ multiplex PCR; TCRdb's table is partial and in-frame only. The sample records tens of thousands of clones, just over 95% being singletons. The source material was T cells isolated from PBMCs. These receptors all come from a human donor in good health.

J is TRBJ2-1 and V is TRBV4-1; D gene unclear. The CDR3 extends over 16 amino acids. The V and J ends lost 1 base and 5 bases respectively, with 15 bases between them. Germline V lookup: CDR1 MGHRA, CDR2 YSYEKL. Here the CDR3 DNA reads TGCGCCAGCAGCCAAGGCGAGACTTCCATCCACAATGAGCAGTTCTTC. Translated: CASSQGETSIHNEQFF.

The chain combines TRBV30 with TRBJ2-3, with a possible D match to TRBD2 (6 bases). The CDR3 is made up of 14 amino acids. Germline CDR1 reads GTSNPN; CDR2 reads SVGIG (reference sequence). The CDR3 loop reads CACVREWGTDTQYF. The CDR3 DNA sequence: TGTGCTTGCGTCCGGGAGTGGGGCACAGATACGCAGTATTTT.

The V and J genes are TRBV19 and TRBJ1-5; D unresolved. With 5 bases removed from V and 5 bases from J, the gap between germline ends came to 16 bases. This CDR3 has 15 amino acids. Germline CDR1 reads LNHDA; CDR2 reads SQIVND (reference sequence). The DNA of the CDR3 is TGTGCCAGTAGTCCGCTAGGTAAGAGGCATCAGCCCCAGCATTTT. Translated, it gives CASSPLGKRHQPQHF. Full variable domain (remainder filled in from reference TRBV19 and TRBJ1-5): DGGITQSPKYLFRKEGQNVTLSCEQNLNHDAMYWYRQDPGQGLRLIYYSQIVNDFQKGDIAEGYSVSREKKESFPLTVTSAQKNPTAFYLCASSPLGKRHQPQHFGDGTRLSIL.

The V call is TRBV7-9, the J call TRBJ2-7; 8 bases map to TRBD2. There are 14 residues in the CDR3. V trimming: 5 bases; J trimming: 3 bases; junction bases outside the gene matches: 6. CDR1 and CDR2 from the germline V gene are SEHNR and FQNEAQ (reference sequence). CDR3: CASSPLAGFYEQYF. The CDR3 region has the DNA TGTGCCAGCAGCCCGCTAGCGGGTTTCTACGAGCAGTACTTC.

This clone showed up just once. This chain joins TRBV6-5 and TRBJ2-5, with TRBD1 matching over 7 bases. J lost 4 bases, V lost 5 bases, and 4 bases had no gene match. Germline V gives CDR1 MNHEY, CDR2 SVGAGI. The CDR3 is made up of 13 amino acids. The CDR3 region has the DNA TGTGCCAGCAGTCGAAACAGGGGAGAGACCCAGTACTTC. It encodes CASSRNRGETQYF.

V gene TRBV2 combines with J gene TRBJ2-5; TRBD2 aligns across 8 bases. The CDR3 runs 14 residues. In germline, CDR1 is SNHLY, CDR2 FYNNEI. V lost 8 bases, J lost 2 bases, and 7 bases stayed unmatched. CDR3 sequence (DNA): TGTGCCAGCGGAAAGGAGCGGGGGCAAGAGACCCAGTACTTC. It codes for CASGKERGQETQYF.

The rearrangement links TRBV4-1 to TRBJ1-2; the D is unclear. V was cut by 0 bases and J by 6 bases, with 14 bases left in between. The CDR3 totals 15 residues. Germline V gene lookup returns CDR1 MGHRA and CDR2 YSYEKL. The CDR3 protein is CASSQEPARFDGYTF. CDR3 nucleotide sequence: TGCGCCAGCAGCCAAGAACCGGCCAGGTTCGATGGCTACACCTTC.

The V call is TRBV10-3, the J call TRBJ1-4; D is undetermined. The CDR3 is 13 residues long. Per the germline V gene, CDR1 is ENHRY and CDR2 is SYGVKD. Trimming removed 2 bases from V and 7 bases from J, with 8 bases in between. CDR3 amino acids: CAISEASGEKLFF. CDR3 bases: TGTGCCATCAGTGAGGCGTCGGGTGAAAAACTGTTTTTT.

The J gene is TRBJ1-2, the V gene TRBV7-8; 9 nucleotides line up with TRBD1. CDR3 length: 16 amino acids. Trimming removed 0 bases from V and 3 bases from J; junction bases left unmatched: 5. Germline assignment: CDR1 SGHVS and CDR2 FQNEAQ. DNA of the CDR3: TGTGCCAGCAGCTTAGCCGGGGACAGGGAGCACTATGGCTACACCTTC. This codes for CASSLAGDREHYGYTF.

On this clone: The sample has other DNA sequences that encode this CDR3 too. V gene TRBV10-3 combines with J gene TRBJ2-7; TRBD2 matches 14 bases. Germline V gene sequence: CDR1 ENHRY, CDR2 SYGVKD. Trimming took 0 bases from V and 7 from J; bases not matched to a gene: 2. This CDR3 is built from 15 residues. The CDR3 sequence: CAISESGLAGEEQYF. The CDR3 nucleotides read TGTGCCATCAGTGAGTCGGGACTAGCGGGAGAGGAGCAGTACTTC.

This chain links TRBV28 with TRBJ1-5, with 7 bases lining up with TRBD1. CDR3 length: 13 amino acids. In germline, CDR1 is MDHEN, CDR2 SYDVKM. Trimming took 5 bases from V and 4 from J; bases not matched to a gene: 2. CDR3 region: CASSVQGNQPQHF. The DNA for the CDR3 is TGTGCCAGCAGTGTACAGGGGAATCAGCCCCAGCATTTT.

The CDR3 region is CSVANRGEGDYGYTF. The CDR3 nucleotides read TGCAGCGTTGCTAATAGAGGGGAGGGGGACTATGGCTACACCTTC. J is TRBJ1-2 and V is TRBV29-1; D possibly corresponds to TRBD1 (6 bases). V dropped 4 bases and J dropped 3 bases, with 18 bases sitting between them. The CDR3 has 15 amino acids. Germline lookup yields CDR1 SQVTM and CDR2 ANQGSEA.

The V and J genes are TRBV27 and TRBJ1-5, with 7 bases identical to TRBD1. Germline V gene data show CDR1 as MNHEY and CDR2 as SMNVEV (reference sequence). The CDR3 loop spans 14 amino acids. Trimming at V came to 6 bases and at J to 6 bases, leaving 8 bases not matched to a gene. The CDR3, as DNA: TGTGCCAGCAGAGATCTAGGGGGCGGTCAGCCCCAGCATTTT. Its translation: CASRDLGGGQPQHF.

This clone was seen a single time. The DNA of the CDR3 is TGTGCCAGCAGTCCCCTTCCGCCTCTAAGAGAGACCCAGTACTTC. Its translation: CASSPLPPLRETQYF. The chain carries TRBV27 and TRBJ2-5, with D uncertain. The germline V and J ends were trimmed by 5 bases and 4 bases, with 17 bases remaining between them. Germline V lookup: CDR1 MNHEY, CDR2 SMNVEV (reference sequence). The CDR3 has 15 residues.

A word on this clone: Other nucleotide sequences in the sample specify the same CDR3. The genes are TRBV7-9 and TRBJ1-2; D perhaps matches TRBD1 (5 bases). Per germline, CDR1 SEHNR and CDR2 FQNEAQ (reference sequence). The CDR3 is 13 amino acids. V was cut by 3 bases and J by 0 bases, with 5 bases left in between. The CDR3 reads CASSLDTNYGYTF. CDR3 nucleotide sequence: TGTGCCAGCAGCTTGGACACTAACTATGGCTACACCTTC.

The J gene is TRBJ1-1, the V gene TRBV7-9; no firm D call. CDR3 size: 14 residues. Germline V CDR1 and CDR2: SEHNR, FQNEAQ (reference sequence). The V end lost 1 base, the J end lost 0 bases, and 6 bases lay between the germline ends. CDR3 sequence reads: CASSLVLVNTEAFF. The CDR3 region has the DNA TGTGCCAGCAGCTTAGTTTTAGTGAACACTGAAGCTTTCTTT.

The CDR3 DNA reads as TGTGCCAGTAATGGCGGGAGGGGATCCTACGAGCAGTACTTC. Its translation: CASNGGRGSYEQYF. The V and J genes are TRBV19 and TRBJ2-7, with 9 bases that match TRBD2. The ends lost 7 bases at V and 1 base at J; junction bases unmatched: 5. This CDR3 has 14 amino acids. Germline assignment: CDR1 LNHDA and CDR2 SQIVND (reference sequence).

This chain's CDR3 is CASTPGQGDTEAFF. The CDR3 nucleotides read TGTGCCAGCACCCCGGGACAGGGTGACACTGAAGCTTTCTTT. The gene calls are TRBV27 and TRBJ1-1; 9 bases are shared with TRBD1. Germline CDR1 reads MNHEY; CDR2 reads SMNVEV (reference sequence). V lost 7 bases, J lost 3 bases, and 6 bases stayed unmatched. CDR3 size: 14 residues.

The V gene is TRBV19, the J gene TRBJ2-1; TRBD2 aligns across 9 bases. Germline values: CDR1 LNHDA, CDR2 SQIVND (reference sequence). The ends lost 6 bases at V and 6 bases at J; junction bases unmatched: 12. The CDR3 totals 16 residues. The DNA of the CDR3 is TGTGCCAGTAGCTGGGGGGCGGGAGGGAAACTCAATGAGCAGTTCTTC. This gives the protein CASSWGAGGKLNEQFF.